These 18 T cell receptor beta chains came from one sample sequenced in a study of blood T cell repertoires in COVID-19. Sequenced by immunoSEQ multiplex PCR; TCRdb stores in-frame clones only, minus some. The table has over 100,000 clones, 86% seen once; the top ten hold roughly 10%. The sample taken for sequencing was peripheral blood. The source is a woman aged 70-85 years with COVID-19, enrolled during active disease.

This clone was observed many times. J is TRBJ1-5 and V is TRBV2, with TRBD1 as a possible D gene (5 bases). V lost 6 bases to trimming and J lost 1 base, with 13 bases between them. Germline values: CDR1 SNHLY, CDR2 FYNNEI. The CDR3 length is 15 residues. The CDR3 DNA sequence: TGTGCCAGCAGCCCGCCGGGGGTGAGCAATCAGCCCCAGCATTTT. As protein: CASSPPGVSNQPQHF. Full variable domain (missing parts from reference TRBV2 and TRBJ1-5): EPEVTQTPSHQVTQMGQEVILRCVPISNHLYFYWYRQILGQKVEFLVSFYNNEISEKSEIFDDQFSVERPDGSNFTLKIRSTKLEDSAMYFCASSPPGVSNQPQHFGDGTRLSIL.

This chain joins TRBV19 and TRBJ2-5; D possibly corresponds to TRBD2 (7 bases). The CDR3 consists of 15 residues. Trimming took off 1 base at V and 5 bases at J, with 14 bases between the two ends. Germline V gives CDR1 LNHDA, CDR2 SQIVND (reference sequence). CDR3 residues: CASSIVGGLGETQYF. In nucleotides, the CDR3 is TGTGCCAGTAGTATAGTCGGGGGGCTTGGGGAGACCCAGTACTTC.

The V call is TRBV7-2, the J call TRBJ2-7; TRBD1 matches 11 bases. The CDR3 contains 15 residues. The V and J ends lost 5 bases and 3 bases, in that order; junction bases with no gene match: 6. Germline values: CDR1 SGHTA, CDR2 FQGNSA. The CDR3 DNA reads TGTGCCAGCAGCCCTTCCGGGACAGGGGGCTACGAGCAGTACTTC. Encoded protein: CASSPSGTGGYEQYF.

V usage is TRBV11-2 and J usage is TRBJ2-1; D gene uncertain. Looked up from germline, CDR1 is SGHAT and CDR2 is FQNNGV. With 3 bases removed from V and 1 base from J, the gap between germline ends came to 10 bases. CDR3 length equals 15 residues. DNA for the CDR3: TGTGCCAGCAGCTTTACTGTCCTATCCTACAATGAGCAGTTCTTC. Translation: CASSFTVLSYNEQFF. Full variable domain (remainder filled in from reference TRBV11-2 and TRBJ2-1): EAGVAQSPRYKIIEKRQSVAFWCNPISGHATLYWYQQILGQGPKLLIQFQNNGVVDDSQLPKDRFSAERLKGVDSTLKIQPAKLEDSAVYLCASSFTVLSYNEQFFGPGTRLTVL.

This chain uses TRBV5-6 with TRBJ1-1, with no clear D. Germline V gene sequence: CDR1 SGHDT, CDR2 YYEEEE. The CDR3 totals 12 residues. V lost 5 bases to trimming and J lost 3 bases, with 8 bases between them. CDR3 region: CASRSGYTEAFF. CDR3 DNA: TGTGCCAGCAGGTCGGGTTACACTGAAGCTTTCTTT.

The genes are TRBV18 and TRBJ1-1; D is perhaps TRBD1 (6 bases). The CDR3 totals 15 residues. In germline, CDR1 is KGHSH, CDR2 LQKENI. Trimming took 6 bases from V and 4 from J, leaving 18 bases between them. The CDR3 here is CASSGGGQGPTEAFF. The CDR3 DNA reads as TGTGCCAGCTCGGGCGGGGGGCAAGGTCCCACTGAAGCTTTCTTT.

This clone was picked up one time. The V call is TRBV6-5, the J call TRBJ2-5; D not resolved. Per germline, CDR1 MNHEY and CDR2 SVGAGI. V was pared by 6 bases and J by 6 bases, with 11 bases between. This CDR3 has 12 amino acids. CDR3 protein: CASSTELKTQYF. In nucleotides, the CDR3 is TGTGCCAGCAGCACCGAACTTAAGACCCAGTACTTC.

This clone was observed once. This CDR3 reads CASSPGLAGRNEQYF. In nucleotides, the CDR3 is TGCGCCAGCAGCCCCGGACTAGCGGGGAGGAACGAGCAGTACTTC. This chain uses TRBV5-1 with TRBJ2-7; 12 nucleotides align to TRBD2. This CDR3 is 15 amino acids long. Germline CDR1 and CDR2: SGHRS and YFSETQ. V trimming: 4 bases; J trimming: 5 bases; junction bases outside the gene matches: 7.

The gene calls are TRBV3-1 (or the pseudogene TRBV3-2) and TRBJ2-2, with no clear D. The V end was cut by 4 bases, the J end by 2 bases, with 8 bases between. Germline V gene lookup returns CDR1 LGHDT and CDR2 YNNKEL (reference sequence). The CDR3 is 14 residues long. The CDR3 sequence: CASSRRDNTGELFF. Here the CDR3 DNA reads TGTGCCAGCAGCCGCCGAGATAACACCGGGGAGCTGTTTTTT.

V usage is TRBV2 and J usage is TRBJ1-4; D is perhaps TRBD1 (6 bases). The CDR3 is 14 residues long. From germline, CDR1 is SNHLY and CDR2 FYNNEI. Trimming removed 2 bases at V and 8 bases at J, with 12 bases between. Written as DNA, the CDR3 is TGTGCCAGCAGTGAATTTACAGGGTTAGAAAAACTGTTTTTT. Amino acids: CASSEFTGLEKLFF.

The chain links TRBV4-2 to TRBJ2-1, with 12 bases lining up with TRBD2. CDR3 length: 17 residues. V lost 4 bases and J lost 4; bases outside the gene matches: 8. Germline-derived CDR1 and CDR2 are LGHNA and YNFKEQ. CDR3 protein: CASSPAGLAGGYNEQFF. In DNA, the CDR3 is TGTGCCAGCAGCCCGGCCGGCCTAGCGGGGGGGTACAATGAGCAGTTCTTC.

The V call is TRBV5-4, the J call TRBJ2-4, with 7 bases that match TRBD1. Germline V gene lookup returns CDR1 SGHNT and CDR2 YYREEE (reference sequence). This CDR3 is 16 amino acids long. J was trimmed by 2 bases and V by 4 bases; bases with no gene match: 9. The CDR3, as DNA: TGTGCCAGCAGCATAAAACAGGGGCGGTCCAAAAACATTCAGTACTTC. This translates into CASSIKQGRSKNIQYF. Full variable domain (rest looked up from reference TRBV5-4 and TRBJ2-4): ETGVTQSPTHLIKTRGQQVTLRCSSQSGHNTVSWYQQALGQGPQFIFQYYREEENGRGNFPPRFSGLQFPNYSSELNVNALELDDSALYLCASSIKQGRSKNIQYFGAGTRLSVL.

V usage is TRBV24-1 and J usage is TRBJ1-5, with TRBD1 as a possible D gene (6 bases). V lost 9 bases and J lost 4, with 12 bases in between. The CDR3 spans 13 residues. Germline CDR1 reads KGHDR; CDR2 reads SFDVKD. The CDR3 here is CATSPGVNQPQHF. CDR3 DNA sequence: TGTGCCACCTCGCCAGGGGTAAATCAGCCCCAGCATTTT.

Worth noting for this clone: One junction end does not reproduce the germline sequence, and a read error may be involved. The J gene is TRBJ2-7, the V gene TRBV7-2; D unresolved. CDR3 length: 11 residues. CDR1 is SGHTA and CDR2 is FQGNSA in the germline V gene. This chain's CDR3 is CASSLSDEQYF. CDR3 DNA sequence: TGTGCCAGCAGTCTCTCCGACGAGCAGTACTTC. Full variable domain (outside the CDR3, taken from reference TRBV7-2 and TRBJ2-7): GAGVSQSPSNKVTEKGKDVELRCDPISGHTALYWYRQSLGQGLEFLIYFQGNSAPDKSGLPSDRFSAERTGGSVSTLTIQRTQQEDSAVYLCASSLSDEQYFGPGTRLTVT.

The V gene is TRBV28, the J gene TRBJ1-1, with a possible D match to TRBD1 (5 bases). V shed 7 bases and J shed 5 bases, with 17 bases lying between them. Germline V lookup: CDR1 MDHEN, CDR2 SYDVKM. The CDR3 is 14 amino acids. CDR3 in DNA: TGTGCCAGCAATACCCCCGGGGGAGGGACTGAAGCTTTCTTT. Its protein is CASNTPGGGTEAFF.

V usage is TRBV4-2 and J usage is TRBJ2-3; D gene uncertain. The CDR3 loop spans 15 amino acids. Germline CDR1 and CDR2: LGHNA and YNFKEQ. V lost 0 bases and J lost 2, with 9 bases in between. Written as DNA, the CDR3 is TGTGCCAGCAGCCAAGAAAAAGCTTACACAGATACGCAGTATTTT. Translated: CASSQEKAYTDTQYF.

The genes are TRBV29-1 and TRBJ2-6; D is unresolved. This CDR3 comprises 13 residues. The germline V and J ends were trimmed by 4 bases and 2 bases, with 6 bases remaining between them. Germline V gene data show CDR1 as SQVTM and CDR2 as ANQGSEA. DNA for the CDR3: TGCAGCGTTGGACTGGCTGGGGCCAACGTCCTGACTTTC. Protein: CSVGLAGANVLTF.

This sequence joins TRBV3-1 (or the pseudogene TRBV3-2) and TRBJ2-5; 11 bases are shared with TRBD2. V lost 5 bases, J lost 5 bases, and 4 bases stayed unmatched. The CDR3 spans 14 residues. CDR1 is LGHDT and CDR2 is YNNKEL in the germline V gene (reference sequence). CDR3 region: CASSYRTSGETQYF. The CDR3 bases are TGTGCCAGCAGCTATCGGACTAGCGGGGAGACCCAGTACTTC.